This T cell receptor (beta chain) was recorded in a study of long-term antiretroviral therapy in people with HIV. General study points: Adherence to ART, viral resistance and therapy changes lacked any data.

Each specimen consisted of roughly 1-10 million cryopreserved PBMC prior to extraction of DNA. They ran version v3.0 of the immunoSEQ assay at survey level. Sequencing used immunoSEQ multiplex PCR; TCRdb keeps in-frame clones, though not all of them. This sample has approximately 27,000 clones, with around 90% found just once. CDR1 is SGDLS and CDR2 is YYNGEE in the germline V gene. Trimming took 3 bases from V and 1 from J, leaving 11 bases between them. The CDR3 has 15 residues. Points on this clone: Its target is not known.

This chain joins TRBV9 and TRBJ1-3, with a weak D call TRBD1 (6 bases). This sequence originates from a woman younger than 35 with HIV. Sample: unsorted PBMCs, taken 1.8 years after starting antiretroviral therapy. CDR3 loop: CASSASDRSGNTIYF. The CDR3 coding sequence is TGTGCCAGCAGCGCTTCGGACAGATCTGGAAACACCATATATTTT.